The 29 T cell receptor beta chains below come from one sample, sequenced in a study of cytomegalovirus exposure and HLA in healthy donors (dated by TCRdb to 2016 to 2017). Receptor libraries were prepared by the immunoSEQ multiplex PCR assay. The multiplex PCR relied on a mix of 60 forward primers for TCR Vbeta segments and 13 reverse primers for TCR Jbeta segments. Not all clones reach the TCRdb copy of this immuneACCESS table, which keeps in-frame sequences only. Checked studies attribute under half of the gap to unresolved V genes and leave the rest unexplained. This sample has about 250,000 clones in its table, and under 80% of those were observed once. Approximately 2.5% of the sample is taken by the ten largest. The sample comprised PBMCs. The source of these receptors is a female donor in good health and CMV-seronegative.

The chain couples TRBV5-4 to TRBJ2-5; 8 bases agree with TRBD2. Looked up from germline, CDR1 is SGHNT and CDR2 is YYREEE (reference sequence). CDR3 length: 16 residues. The trim removed 4 bases at V and 4 bases at J, leaving 12 bases unmatched. CDR3 amino acids: CASSLGGGSGRETQYF. The CDR3 nucleotides are TGTGCCAGCAGCCTCGGGGGGGGAAGCGGGCGAGAGACCCAGTACTTC. The variable domain in full, with the rest retrieved from reference TRBV5-4 and TRBJ2-5, is ETGVTQSPTHLIKTRGQQVTLRCSSQSGHNTVSWYQQALGQGPQFIFQYYREEENGRGNFPPRFSGLQFPNYSSELNVNALELDDSALYLCASSLGGGSGRETQYFGPGTRLLVL.

The chain recombines TRBV6-1 with TRBJ1-2, with 7 bases fitting TRBD1. The CDR3 spans 14 residues. Unmatched junction bases numbered 5, after V lost 1 base and J lost 6 bases. Germline CDR1 MNHNS, CDR2 SASEGT. CDR3 sequence (DNA): TGTGCCAGCAGTGAAGTAGGGGACAGAGATGGCTACACCTTC. Translation gives CASSEVGDRDGYTF.

The chain has TRBV6-1 and TRBJ1-5; D unclear. Trimming stripped 5 bases from V and 4 bases from J, with 12 bases between. The length of the CDR3 is 14 residues. Germline V gives CDR1 MNHNS, CDR2 SASEGT. CDR3 sequence reads: CASSNQAGNQPQHF. CDR3 nucleotides: TGTGCCAGCAGTAACCAGGCGGGGAATCAGCCCCAGCATTTT.

The J gene is TRBJ1-5, the V gene TRBV2; D is ambiguous. Germline CDR1 SNHLY, CDR2 FYNNEI. V was clipped by 0 bases and J by 9 bases, with 9 bases between them. This CDR3 spans 13 amino acids. The CDR3 region has the DNA TGTGCCAGCAGTGAAGCCCTGAGGTTGCCCCAGCATTTT. This gives the protein CASSEALRLPQHF.

The chain recombines TRBV30 with TRBJ1-1, with 7 bases that match TRBD1. This CDR3 has 16 amino acids. CDR1 and CDR2 from the germline V gene are GTSNPN and SVGIG (reference sequence). V trimming: 4 bases; J trimming: 4 bases; junction bases outside the gene matches: 15. This CDR3 reads CAWTSSRTGAPTEAFF. CDR3 in DNA: TGTGCCTGGACTTCCTCCCGCACAGGGGCACCCACTGAAGCTTTCTTT.

This sequence joins TRBV5-1 and TRBJ2-7, with D possibly matching TRBD1 (5 bases). The CDR3 consists of 12 residues. Germline V CDR1 and CDR2: SGHRS, YFSETQ. Deletions cut 4 bases from V and 2 bases from J, with 7 bases between. CDR3 coding DNA: TGCGCCAGCAGCCCACAGGCCTACGAGCAGTACTTC. This sequence encodes CASSPQAYEQYF.

CDR3 sequence: CASETYEQYF. CDR3 DNA sequence: TGTGCGAGCGAGACCTACGAGCAGTACTTC. The genes are TRBV30 and TRBJ2-5, with D unresolved. The closer fit of TRBJ2-7 to the DNA end suggests the J call may be wrong. Germline CDR1 reads GTSNPN; CDR2 reads SVGIG (reference sequence). The CDR3 spans 10 residues.

The chain has TRBV5-1 and TRBJ1-2; TRBD1 matches at 8 bases. Per the germline V gene, CDR1 is SGHRS and CDR2 is YFSETQ. Germline trimming cut 4 bases from V and 6 bases from J; bases unmatched to any gene: 8. The CDR3 sequence is 14 residues long. The CDR3 DNA is TGCGCCAGCAGCCCGAGACAGGGGCGGAATGGCTACACCTTC. Translation gives CASSPRQGRNGYTF. Based on the CDR3 plus reference TRBV5-1 and TRBJ1-2, the full variable domain is KAGVTQTPRYLIKTRGQQVTLSCSPISGHRSVSWYQQTPGQGLQFLFEYFSETQRNKGNFPGRFSGRQFSNSRSEMNVSTLELGDSALYLCASSPRQGRNGYTFGSGTRLTVV.

In the case of this clone: Distinct nucleotide sequences in the sample also encode this CDR3. The CDR3 region is CASSVTGGSYEQYF. CDR3 coding DNA: TGTGCCAGCAGCGTTACAGGGGGCAGTTACGAGCAGTACTTC. The V and J genes are TRBV9 and TRBJ2-7; 9 nucleotides match TRBD1. Per germline, CDR1 SGDLS and CDR2 YYNGEE. The CDR3 is 14 residues long. V was clipped by 2 bases and J by 4 bases; unmatched bases: 4. Full variable domain (outside the CDR3, taken from reference TRBV9 and TRBJ2-7): DSGVTQTPKHLITATGQRVTLRCSPRSGDLSVYWYQQSLDQGLQFLIQYYNGEERAKGNILERFSAQQFPDLHSELNLSSLELGDSALYFCASSVTGGSYEQYFGPGTRLTVT.

This chain connects TRBV10-2 to TRBJ2-7, with D perhaps TRBD2 (5 bases). CDR3 length: 14 residues. Trimming pared 1 base from V and 2 bases from J, leaving 9 bases between. Germline CDR1 is WSHSY and CDR2 is SAAADI. The CDR3 DNA reads as TGCGCCAGCAGTGAGTGGGCGGGCCCCTACGAGCAGTACTTC. This encodes CASSEWAGPYEQYF.

A remark on this clone: Other DNA sequences in this sample translate to the same CDR3. Here the CDR3 DNA reads TGTGCCAGCAGGCAGACTAGCGGGGGATACAATGAGCAGTTCTTC. As protein: CASRQTSGGYNEQFF. This chain connects TRBV2 to TRBJ2-1; 12 bases map to TRBD2. The CDR3 sequence is 15 residues long. Losses at the gene ends were 6 bases for V and 4 bases for J; bases not matched to a gene: 4. Per the germline V gene, CDR1 is SNHLY and CDR2 is FYNNEI. Supplemented by reference TRBV2 and TRBJ2-1, the full variable domain reads EPEVTQTPSHQVTQMGQEVILRCVPISNHLYFYWYRQILGQKVEFLVSFYNNEISEKSEIFDDQFSVERPDGSNFTLKIRSTKLEDSAMYFCASRQTSGGYNEQFFGPGTRLTVL.

The J gene is TRBJ2-3, the V gene TRBV5-1, with 8 bases identical to TRBD2. Germline-derived CDR1 and CDR2 are SGHRS and YFSETQ. There are 15 residues in the CDR3. V shed 4 bases, J shed 0 bases, and the junction held 4 bases outside the gene matches. The CDR3 spells CASSISGSSTDTQYF. The CDR3 nucleotides read TGCGCCAGCAGCATAAGCGGGAGCAGCACAGATACGCAGTATTTT.

The CDR3 DNA sequence: TGCAGTGCAAAACAGGGATACGAGCAGTACTTC. Its translation is CSAKQGYEQYF. This chain links TRBV20-1 with TRBJ2-7; D might be TRBD1 (6 bases). The length of the CDR3 is 11 residues. CDR1 DFQATT and CDR2 SNEGSKA come from the germline V gene (reference sequence). The V gene lost 6 bases and the J gene lost 4 bases, with 10 bases spanning the gap.

This chain's CDR3 is CASKQDRVSYEQYF. CDR3 bases: TGTGCCAGCAAGCAGGACAGGGTCTCCTACGAGCAGTACTTC. This chain connects TRBV6-1 to TRBJ2-7; 8 bases align to TRBD1. The CDR3 runs 14 residues. Trimming removed 7 bases from V and 0 bases from J; junction bases left unmatched: 5. CDR1 MNHNS and CDR2 SASEGT come from the germline V gene.

The chain carries TRBV25-1 and TRBJ2-7; 7 bases align to TRBD1. This CDR3 has 13 amino acids. CDR1 and CDR2 (germline): MGHDK, SYGVNS. The V gene end was trimmed by 10 bases and the J gene end by 2 bases; junction bases not matched to a gene: 8. The CDR3 spells CATQDRLAYEQYF. The CDR3 nucleotides are TGTGCCACCCAGGACAGGCTGGCCTACGAGCAGTACTTC.

CDR3 in amino acids: CATSREPRDREAFF. The CDR3 coding sequence is TGTGCCACCAGCAGAGAACCTCGGGACAGGGAAGCTTTCTTT. The J gene is TRBJ1-1, the V gene TRBV15; the match to TRBD1 covers 8 bases. Unmatched junction bases numbered 5, after V lost 0 bases and J lost 8 bases. Germline-derived CDR1 and CDR2 are LNHNV and YYDKDF (reference sequence). This CDR3 region has 14 residues. The full variable domain, rest sourced from reference TRBV15 and TRBJ1-1, is DAMVIQNPRYQVTQFGKPVTLSCSQTLNHNVMYWYQQKSSQAPKLLFHYYDKDFNNEADTPDNFQSRRPNTSFCFLDIRSPGLGDTAMYLCATSREPRDREAFFGQGTRLTVV.

The CDR3 DNA sequence: TGTGCCAGCAGGCGTGTAGCGGGAGGCGAGACCCAGTACTTC. This gives the protein CASRRVAGGETQYF. The chain has TRBV2 and TRBJ2-5; TRBD2 matches 10 bases. CDR3 length equals 14 residues. Trimming removed 6 bases from V and 5 bases from J; junction bases left unmatched: 6. CDR1 and CDR2 (germline): SNHLY, FYNNEI.

This clone was counted only a few times. The chain couples TRBV2 to TRBJ1-5; weak D call: TRBD1 (5 bases). Germline-derived CDR1 and CDR2 are SNHLY and FYNNEI. Trimming left V 8 bases short and J 4 bases short, with 18 bases between. CDR3 length: 15 amino acids. CDR3 sequence (DNA): TGTGCCAGCGGGGGGATTCCGGGTGGGAATCAGCCCCAGCATTTT. This sequence encodes CASGGIPGGNQPQHF.

This clone has a handful of counts. The rearrangement uses TRBV28 and TRBJ2-4; TRBD2 matches 7 bases. CDR1 and CDR2 from the germline V gene are MDHEN and SYDVKM. This CDR3 has 22 amino acids. Germline trimming cut 3 bases from V and 0 bases from J; bases unmatched to any gene: 23. The CDR3 loop reads CASSLLPRSGEGYFIAKNIQYF. The CDR3 nucleotides read TGTGCCAGCAGTTTGCTCCCTCGATCCGGGGAGGGATACTTTATAGCCAAAAACATTCAGTACTTC.

The V call is TRBV6-1, the J call TRBJ1-6; possibly TRBD1 for D (5 bases). Germline CDR1 is MNHNS and CDR2 is SASEGT. Trimming took 5 bases from V and 13 from J, leaving 15 bases between them. CDR3 length equals 13 residues. The CDR3 DNA is TGTGCCAGCAGTCCCGGGGGGGAAACCCCCCTCCACTTT. Residues: CASSPGGETPLHF.

The chain has TRBV10-3 and TRBJ1-1; TRBD1 matches 9 bases. The CDR3 is 13 amino acids. Germline lookup yields CDR1 ENHRY and CDR2 SYGVKD. V dropped 7 bases and J dropped 4; count of bases not matched to a gene: 4. The CDR3 DNA reads TGTGCCATCAAGGACAGGGGCGGCACTGAAGCTTTCTTT. The encoded protein is CAIKDRGGTEAFF.

This chain connects TRBV5-4 to TRBJ1-5; D might be TRBD1 (5 bases). There are 14 residues in the CDR3. Germline CDR1 is SGHNT and CDR2 is YYREEE (reference sequence). Trimming removed 3 bases from V and 2 bases from J, with 9 bases in between. The CDR3 spells CASSSVRGNQPQHF. Here the CDR3 DNA reads TGTGCCAGCAGCTCCGTCAGGGGCAATCAGCCCCAGCATTTT.

The chain couples TRBV29-1 to TRBJ2-1; D perhaps matches TRBD2 (6 bases). Per germline, CDR1 SQVTM and CDR2 ANQGSEA. Trimming shortened V by 1 base and J by 7 bases, and 14 bases separated the two germline ends. The CDR3 covers 14 residues. Here the CDR3 DNA reads TGCAGCGTTGAAGCCGGGGAAGGGAGGAATGAGCAGTTCTTC. Amino acid sequence: CSVEAGEGRNEQFF.

V is TRBV7-3 and J is TRBJ2-1; D gene uncertain. Trimming took 1 base from V and 5 from J, leaving 6 bases between them. Germline CDR1 reads SGHTA; CDR2 reads FQGTGA. The length of the CDR3 is 13 residues. This chain's CDR3 is CASSLSLDNEQFF. CDR3 sequence (DNA): TGTGCCAGCAGCTTAAGTCTCGACAATGAGCAGTTCTTC.

This chain connects TRBV18 to TRBJ2-2, with D perhaps TRBD2 (6 bases). CDR1 and CDR2 from the germline V gene are KGHSH and LQKENI. V gave up 2 bases and J gave up 7 bases, with 14 bases separating them. The length of the CDR3 is 15 residues. The CDR3 DNA reads as TGTGCCAGCTCACCATGGATTCGGGAGTACGGGGAGCTGTTTTTT. Translating it yields CASSPWIREYGELFF.

CDR3 amino acids: CAIESPCPGQVTDTQYF. The DNA for the CDR3 is TGTGCCATCGAAAGCCCTTGTCCAGGACAGGTCACAGATACGCAGTATTTT. This rearrangement joins TRBV27 to TRBJ2-3; 7 nucleotides line up with TRBD1. Germline assignment: CDR1 MNHEY and CDR2 SMNVEV (reference sequence). V shed 10 bases and J 2 bases; nucleotides not matched to a gene: 18. The CDR3 has 17 residues.

The CDR3 region is CASSNAYRGLANTGELFF. The CDR3 DNA reads as TGTGCCAGCAGTAACGCTTACAGGGGGTTGGCGAACACCGGGGAGCTGTTTTTT. The V call is TRBV27, the J call TRBJ2-2, with TRBD1 matching 8 bases. With 5 bases clipped from V and 0 bases from J, the junction kept 11 bases outside the gene matches. Germline V gene sequence: CDR1 MNHEY, CDR2 SMNVEV (reference sequence). The CDR3 has 18 residues.

This clone was detected only a few times. The V call is TRBV10-2, the J call TRBJ2-3; D is possibly TRBD2 (7 bases). Trimming stripped 4 bases from V and 6 bases from J, with 14 bases between. This CDR3 contains 14 residues. Germline CDR1 is WSHSY and CDR2 is SAAADI. The CDR3, as DNA: TGCGCCAGCAGTGGGGGAGGGGGTTGGGATACGCAGTATTTT. Its protein product is CASSGGGGWDTQYF.

This chain uses TRBV5-6 with TRBJ1-5, with D possibly matching TRBD1 (5 bases). Germline assignment: CDR1 SGHDT and CDR2 YYEEEE. V gave up 1 base and J gave up 0 bases, with 8 bases separating them. This CDR3 is 15 amino acids long. The CDR3 region is CASSLTGGSNQPQHF. Written as DNA, the CDR3 is TGTGCCAGCAGCTTGACGGGGGGTAGCAATCAGCCCCAGCATTTT.